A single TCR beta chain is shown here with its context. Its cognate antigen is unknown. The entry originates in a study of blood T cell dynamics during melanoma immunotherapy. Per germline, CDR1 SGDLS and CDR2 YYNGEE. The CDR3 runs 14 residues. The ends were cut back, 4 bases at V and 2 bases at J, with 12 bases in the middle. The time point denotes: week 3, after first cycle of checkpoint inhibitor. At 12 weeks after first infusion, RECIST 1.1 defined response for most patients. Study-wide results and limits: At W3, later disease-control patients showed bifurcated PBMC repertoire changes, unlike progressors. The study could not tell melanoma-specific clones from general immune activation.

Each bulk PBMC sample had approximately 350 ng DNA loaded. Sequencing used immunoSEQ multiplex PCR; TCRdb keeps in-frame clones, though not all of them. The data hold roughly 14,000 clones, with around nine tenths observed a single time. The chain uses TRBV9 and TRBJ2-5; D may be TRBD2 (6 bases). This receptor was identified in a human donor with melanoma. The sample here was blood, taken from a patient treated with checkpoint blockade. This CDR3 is CASSLRDSQETQYF. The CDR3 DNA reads TGTGCCAGCAGCCTCCGGGACTCTCAAGAGACCCAGTACTTC.